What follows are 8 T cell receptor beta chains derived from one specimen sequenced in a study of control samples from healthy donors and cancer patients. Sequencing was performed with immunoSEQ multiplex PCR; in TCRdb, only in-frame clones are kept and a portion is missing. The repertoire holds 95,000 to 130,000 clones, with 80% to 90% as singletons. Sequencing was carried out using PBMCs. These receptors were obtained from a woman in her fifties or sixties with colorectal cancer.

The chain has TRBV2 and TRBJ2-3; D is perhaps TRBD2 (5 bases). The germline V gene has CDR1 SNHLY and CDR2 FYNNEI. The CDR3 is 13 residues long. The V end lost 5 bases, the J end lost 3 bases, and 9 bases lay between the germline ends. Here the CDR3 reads CASSNRGTDTQYF. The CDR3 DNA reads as TGTGCCAGCAGTAATCGGGGTACAGATACGCAGTATTTT.

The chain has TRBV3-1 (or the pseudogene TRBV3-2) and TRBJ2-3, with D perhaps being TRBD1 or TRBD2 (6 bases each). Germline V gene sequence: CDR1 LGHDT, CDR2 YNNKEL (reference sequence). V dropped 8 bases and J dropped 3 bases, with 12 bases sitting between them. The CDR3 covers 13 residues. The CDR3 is CASRGQLTDTQYF. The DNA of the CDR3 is TGTGCCAGCCGGGGGCAGCTTACAGATACGCAGTATTTT.

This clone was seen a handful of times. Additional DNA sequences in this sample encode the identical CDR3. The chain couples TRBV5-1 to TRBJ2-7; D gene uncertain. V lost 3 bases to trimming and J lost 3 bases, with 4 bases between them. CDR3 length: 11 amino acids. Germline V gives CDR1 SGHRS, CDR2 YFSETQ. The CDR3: CASSSSYEQYF. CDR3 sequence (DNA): TGCGCCAGCAGCTCCAGCTACGAGCAGTACTTC.

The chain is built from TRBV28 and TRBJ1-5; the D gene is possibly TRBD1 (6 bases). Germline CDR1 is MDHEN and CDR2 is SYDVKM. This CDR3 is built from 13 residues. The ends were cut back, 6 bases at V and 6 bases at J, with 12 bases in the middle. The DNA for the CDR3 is TGTGCCAGCAGGTTGGAGGGGGGTCAGCCCCAGCATTTT. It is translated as CASRLEGGQPQHF.

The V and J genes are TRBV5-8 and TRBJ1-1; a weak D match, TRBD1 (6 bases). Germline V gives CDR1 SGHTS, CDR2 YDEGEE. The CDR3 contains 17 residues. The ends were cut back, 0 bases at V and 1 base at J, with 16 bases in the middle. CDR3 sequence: CASSLDLTGWGNTEAFF. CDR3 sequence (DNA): TGTGCCAGCAGCTTGGATCTAACAGGGTGGGGGAACACTGAAGCTTTCTTT.

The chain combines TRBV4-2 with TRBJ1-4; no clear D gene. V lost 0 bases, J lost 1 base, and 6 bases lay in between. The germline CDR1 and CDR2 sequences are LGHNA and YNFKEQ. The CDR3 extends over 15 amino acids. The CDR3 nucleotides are TGTGCCAGCAGCCAAGAGGGCAAAACTAATGAAAAACTGTTTTTT. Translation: CASSQEGKTNEKLFF.

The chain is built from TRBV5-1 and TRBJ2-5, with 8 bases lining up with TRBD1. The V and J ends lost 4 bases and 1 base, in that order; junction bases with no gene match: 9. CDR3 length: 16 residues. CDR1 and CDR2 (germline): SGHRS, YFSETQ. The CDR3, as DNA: TGCGCCAGCAGCCCGATCGAGACAGGGGTCCAAGAGACCCAGTACTTC. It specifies CASSPIETGVQETQYF.

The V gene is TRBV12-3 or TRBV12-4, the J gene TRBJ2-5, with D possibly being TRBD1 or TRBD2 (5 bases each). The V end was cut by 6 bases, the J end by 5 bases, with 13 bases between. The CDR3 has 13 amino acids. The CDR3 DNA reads TGTGCCAGCAGCCTCTACGGGGCGGAGACCCAGTACTTC. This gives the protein CASSLYGAETQYF.